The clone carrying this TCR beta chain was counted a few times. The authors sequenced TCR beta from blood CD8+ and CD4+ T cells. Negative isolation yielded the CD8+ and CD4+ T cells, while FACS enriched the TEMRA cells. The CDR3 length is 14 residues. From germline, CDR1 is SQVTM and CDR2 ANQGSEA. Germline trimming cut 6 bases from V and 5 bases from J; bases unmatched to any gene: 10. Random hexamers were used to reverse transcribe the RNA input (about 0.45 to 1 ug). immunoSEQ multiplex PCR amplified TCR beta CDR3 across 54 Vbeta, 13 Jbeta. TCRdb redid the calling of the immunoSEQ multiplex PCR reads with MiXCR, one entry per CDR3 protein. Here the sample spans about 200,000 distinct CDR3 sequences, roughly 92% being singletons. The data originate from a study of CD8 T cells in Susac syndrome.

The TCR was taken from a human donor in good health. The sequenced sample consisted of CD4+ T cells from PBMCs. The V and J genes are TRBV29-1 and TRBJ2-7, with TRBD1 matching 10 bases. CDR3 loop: CSVRTGTGAHEQYF. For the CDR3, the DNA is TGCAGCGTCAGAACCGGGACAGGGGCCCACGAGCAGTACTTC.